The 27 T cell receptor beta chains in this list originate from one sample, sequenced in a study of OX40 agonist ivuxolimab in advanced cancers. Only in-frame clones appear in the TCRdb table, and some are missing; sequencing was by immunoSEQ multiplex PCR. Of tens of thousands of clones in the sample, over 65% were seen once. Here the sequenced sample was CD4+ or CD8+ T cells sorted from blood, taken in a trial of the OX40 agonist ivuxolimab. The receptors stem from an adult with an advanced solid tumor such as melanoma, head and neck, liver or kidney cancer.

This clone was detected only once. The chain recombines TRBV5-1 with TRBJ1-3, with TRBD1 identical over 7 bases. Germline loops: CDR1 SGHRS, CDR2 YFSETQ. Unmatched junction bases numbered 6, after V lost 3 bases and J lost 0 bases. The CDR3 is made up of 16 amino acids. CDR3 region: CASSWDSTSSGNTIYF. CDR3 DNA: TGCGCCAGCAGCTGGGACAGTACAAGCTCTGGAAACACCATATATTTT.

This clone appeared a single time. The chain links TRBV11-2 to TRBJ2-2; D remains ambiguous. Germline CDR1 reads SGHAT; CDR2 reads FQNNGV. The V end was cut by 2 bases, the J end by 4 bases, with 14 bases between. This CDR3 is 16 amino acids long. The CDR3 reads CASSLSSPGATGELFF. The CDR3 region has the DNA TGTGCCAGCAGCTTATCCTCCCCCGGCGCCACCGGGGAGCTGTTTTTT.

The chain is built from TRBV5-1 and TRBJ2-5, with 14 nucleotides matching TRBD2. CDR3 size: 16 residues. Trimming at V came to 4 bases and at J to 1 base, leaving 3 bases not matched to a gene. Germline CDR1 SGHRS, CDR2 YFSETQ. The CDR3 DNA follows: TGCGCCAGCAGCCTCGGGACTAGCGGGGGCCAAGAGACCCAGTACTTC. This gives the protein CASSLGTSGGQETQYF.

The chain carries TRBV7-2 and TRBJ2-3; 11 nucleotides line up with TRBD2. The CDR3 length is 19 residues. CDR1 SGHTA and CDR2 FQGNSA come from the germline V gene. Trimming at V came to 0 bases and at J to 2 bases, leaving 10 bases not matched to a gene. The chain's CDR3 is CASSLALTSGGLFTDTQYF. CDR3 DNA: TGTGCCAGCAGCTTAGCATTAACTAGCGGGGGCCTGTTCACAGATACGCAGTATTTT.

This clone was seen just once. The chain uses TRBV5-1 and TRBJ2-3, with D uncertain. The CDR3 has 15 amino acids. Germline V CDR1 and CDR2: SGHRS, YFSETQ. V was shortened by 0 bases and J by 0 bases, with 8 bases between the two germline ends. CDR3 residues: CASSLGRGSTDTQYF. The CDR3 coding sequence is TGCGCCAGCAGCTTGGGTCGCGGCAGCACAGATACGCAGTATTTT. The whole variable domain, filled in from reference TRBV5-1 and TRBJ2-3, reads KAGVTQTPRYLIKTRGQQVTLSCSPISGHRSVSWYQQTPGQGLQFLFEYFSETQRNKGNFPGRFSGRQFSNSRSEMNVSTLELGDSALYLCASSLGRGSTDTQYFGPGTRLTVL.

CDR3 residues: CASSYRWGSGANVLTF. The CDR3 nucleotides read TGTGCCAGCAGCTACCGTTGGGGCTCTGGGGCCAACGTCCTGACTTTC. The rearrangement joins TRBV9 to TRBJ2-6; D gene uncertain. The V end was cut by 4 bases, the J end by 0 bases, with 11 bases between. Germline assignment: CDR1 SGDLS and CDR2 YYNGEE. The CDR3 consists of 16 residues.

For the CDR3, the DNA is TGTGCCAGCAGCGTATCCAGGGGGGGGGCCCGAGATACGCAGTATTTT. Amino acid sequence: CASSVSRGGARDTQYF. This chain joins TRBV9 and TRBJ2-3, with D possibly called TRBD1 or TRBD2 (7 bases each). Germline CDR1 is SGDLS and CDR2 is YYNGEE. This CDR3 is built from 16 residues. Trimming shortened V by 1 base and J by 5 bases, and 17 bases separated the two germline ends. Combining the CDR3 with reference TRBV9 and TRBJ2-3 gives the whole variable domain DSGVTQTPKHLITATGQRVTLRCSPRSGDLSVYWYQQSLDQGLQFLIQYYNGEERAKGNILERFSAQQFPDLHSELNLSSLELGDSALYFCASSVSRGGARDTQYFGPGTRLTVL.

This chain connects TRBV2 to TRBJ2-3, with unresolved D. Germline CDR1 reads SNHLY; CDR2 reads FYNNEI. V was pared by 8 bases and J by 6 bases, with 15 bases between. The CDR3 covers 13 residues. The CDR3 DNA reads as TGTGCCAGCGAGGACCAGGTTAGGGATACGCAGTATTTT. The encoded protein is CASEDQVRDTQYF.

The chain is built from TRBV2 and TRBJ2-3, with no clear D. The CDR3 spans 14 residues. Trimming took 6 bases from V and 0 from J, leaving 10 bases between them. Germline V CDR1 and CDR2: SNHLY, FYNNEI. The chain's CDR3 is CASRRVSSTDTQYF. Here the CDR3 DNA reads TGTGCCAGCAGACGCGTTTCTAGCACAGATACGCAGTATTTT.

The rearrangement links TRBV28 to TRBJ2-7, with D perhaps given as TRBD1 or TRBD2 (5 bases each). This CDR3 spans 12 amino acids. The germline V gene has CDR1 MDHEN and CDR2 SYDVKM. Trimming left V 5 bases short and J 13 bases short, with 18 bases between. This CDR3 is CASSQGRASSYF. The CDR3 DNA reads TGTGCCAGCAGTCAGGGACGGGCGTCTTCCTACTTC.

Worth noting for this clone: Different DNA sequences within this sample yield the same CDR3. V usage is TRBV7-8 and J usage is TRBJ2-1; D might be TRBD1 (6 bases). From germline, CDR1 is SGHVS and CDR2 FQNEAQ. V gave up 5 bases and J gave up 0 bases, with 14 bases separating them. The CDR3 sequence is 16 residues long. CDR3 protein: CASSAYRVSSYNEQFF. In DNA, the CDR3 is TGTGCCAGCAGCGCGTACAGGGTGAGCTCCTACAATGAGCAGTTCTTC. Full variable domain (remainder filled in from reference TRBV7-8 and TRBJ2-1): GAGVSQSPRYKVAKRGQDVALRCDPISGHVSLFWYQQALGQGPEFLTYFQNEAQLDKSGLPSDRFFAERPEGSVSTLKIQRTQQEDSAVYLCASSAYRVSSYNEQFFGPGTRLTVL.

CDR3 sequence: CASSPGNLDTQYF. CDR3 nucleotide sequence: TGTGCCAGCTCACCGGGGAACCTAGATACGCAGTATTTT. The chain uses TRBV18 and TRBJ2-3; D not certain. V was clipped by 3 bases and J by 5 bases, with 9 bases between them. From germline, CDR1 is KGHSH and CDR2 LQKENI. CDR3 length equals 13 residues.

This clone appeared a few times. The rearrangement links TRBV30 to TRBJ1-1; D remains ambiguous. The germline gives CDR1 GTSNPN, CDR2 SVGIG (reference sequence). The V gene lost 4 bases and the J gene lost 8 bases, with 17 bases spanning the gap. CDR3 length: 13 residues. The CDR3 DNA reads TGTGCCTGGATATCCTTTGAGGAGACGGAAGCTTTCTTT. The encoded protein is CAWISFEETEAFF.

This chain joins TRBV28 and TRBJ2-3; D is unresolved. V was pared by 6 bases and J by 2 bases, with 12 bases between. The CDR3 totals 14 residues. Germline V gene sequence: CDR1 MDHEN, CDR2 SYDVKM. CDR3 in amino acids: CASRPRGSTDTQYF. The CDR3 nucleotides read TGTGCCAGCAGGCCCCGCGGCTCCACAGATACGCAGTATTTT.

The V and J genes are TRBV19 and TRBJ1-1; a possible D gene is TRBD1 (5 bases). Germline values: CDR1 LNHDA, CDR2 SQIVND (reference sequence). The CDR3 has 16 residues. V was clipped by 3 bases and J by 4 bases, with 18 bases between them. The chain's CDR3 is CASSIDPRVKGTEAFF. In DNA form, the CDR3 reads TGTGCCAGTAGTATCGATCCCAGGGTTAAGGGCACTGAAGCTTTCTTT.

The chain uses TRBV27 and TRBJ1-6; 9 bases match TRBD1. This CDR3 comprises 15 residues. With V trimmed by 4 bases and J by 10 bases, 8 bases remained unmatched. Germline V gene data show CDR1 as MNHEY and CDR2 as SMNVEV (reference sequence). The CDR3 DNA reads TGTGCCAGCAGTTCCGTGGACAGGGGACGGTCACCCCTCCACTTT. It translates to CASSSVDRGRSPLHF.

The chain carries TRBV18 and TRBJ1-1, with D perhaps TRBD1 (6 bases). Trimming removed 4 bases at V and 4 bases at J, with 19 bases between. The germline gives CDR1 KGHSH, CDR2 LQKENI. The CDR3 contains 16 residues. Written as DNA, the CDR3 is TGTGCCAGCTCACAAATGCCTAGCAGGGGTGGCACTGAAGCTTTCTTT. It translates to CASSQMPSRGGTEAFF.

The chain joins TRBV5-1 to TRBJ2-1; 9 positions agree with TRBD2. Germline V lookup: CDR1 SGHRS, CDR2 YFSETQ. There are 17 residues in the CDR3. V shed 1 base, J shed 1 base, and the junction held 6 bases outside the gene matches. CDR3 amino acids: CASSLSASGASYNEQFF. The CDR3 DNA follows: TGCGCCAGCAGCTTGTCGGCTAGCGGGGCTTCCTACAATGAGCAGTTCTTC.

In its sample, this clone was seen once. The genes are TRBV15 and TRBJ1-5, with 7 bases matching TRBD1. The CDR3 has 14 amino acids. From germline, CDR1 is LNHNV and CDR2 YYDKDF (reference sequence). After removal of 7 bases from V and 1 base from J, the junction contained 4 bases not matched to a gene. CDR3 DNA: TGTGCCACCACCCCAGGGGGGAGCAATCAGCCCCAGCATTTT. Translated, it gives CATTPGGSNQPQHF.

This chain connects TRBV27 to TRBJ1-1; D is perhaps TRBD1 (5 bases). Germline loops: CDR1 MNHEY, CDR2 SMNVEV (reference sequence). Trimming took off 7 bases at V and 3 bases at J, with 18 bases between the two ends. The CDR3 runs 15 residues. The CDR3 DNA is TGTGCCAGCACCCTGAGGGGCCGGCCCGACACTGAAGCTTTCTTT. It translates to CASTLRGRPDTEAFF.

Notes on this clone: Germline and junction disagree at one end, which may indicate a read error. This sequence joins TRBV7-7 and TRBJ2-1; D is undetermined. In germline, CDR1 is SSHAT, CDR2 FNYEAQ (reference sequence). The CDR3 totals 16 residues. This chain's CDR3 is CASSLGPDGFYNEQFF. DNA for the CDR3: TGTGCTAGCAGCTTAGGGCCCGACGGGTTCTACAATGAGCAGTTCTTC.

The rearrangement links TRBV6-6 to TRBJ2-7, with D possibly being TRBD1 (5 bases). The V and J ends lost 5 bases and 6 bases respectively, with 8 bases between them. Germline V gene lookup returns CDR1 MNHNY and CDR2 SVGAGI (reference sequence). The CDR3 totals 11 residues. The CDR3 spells CASSQGVEQYF. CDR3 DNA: TGTGCCAGCAGTCAAGGGGTCGAGCAGTACTTC.

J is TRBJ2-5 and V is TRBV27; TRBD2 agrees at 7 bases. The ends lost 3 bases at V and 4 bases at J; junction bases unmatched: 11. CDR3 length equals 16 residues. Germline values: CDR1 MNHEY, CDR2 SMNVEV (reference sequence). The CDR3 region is CASSFVGGVTGETQYF. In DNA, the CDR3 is TGTGCCAGCAGTTTTGTGGGGGGGGTAACAGGAGAGACCCAGTACTTC.

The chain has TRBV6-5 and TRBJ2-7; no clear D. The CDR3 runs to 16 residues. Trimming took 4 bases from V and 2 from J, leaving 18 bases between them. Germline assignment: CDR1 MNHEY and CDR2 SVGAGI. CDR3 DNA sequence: TGTGCCAGCAGTTCTAACTACAGAAACGCAGCCTACGAGCAGTACTTC. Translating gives CASSSNYRNAAYEQYF.

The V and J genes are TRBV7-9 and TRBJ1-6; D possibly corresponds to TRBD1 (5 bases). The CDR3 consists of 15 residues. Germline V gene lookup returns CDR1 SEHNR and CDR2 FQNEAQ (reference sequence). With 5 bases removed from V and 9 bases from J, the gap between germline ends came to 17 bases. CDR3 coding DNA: TGTGCCAGCAGCCCGGGACTACTTGGGAGTTCACCCCTCCACTTT. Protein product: CASSPGLLGSSPLHF.

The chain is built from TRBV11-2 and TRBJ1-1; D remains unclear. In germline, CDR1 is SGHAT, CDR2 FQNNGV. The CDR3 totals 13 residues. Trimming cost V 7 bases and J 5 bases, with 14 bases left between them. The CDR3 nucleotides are TGTGCCAGCACCGCCGGAGGTAGAACTGAAGCTTTCTTT. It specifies CASTAGGRTEAFF.

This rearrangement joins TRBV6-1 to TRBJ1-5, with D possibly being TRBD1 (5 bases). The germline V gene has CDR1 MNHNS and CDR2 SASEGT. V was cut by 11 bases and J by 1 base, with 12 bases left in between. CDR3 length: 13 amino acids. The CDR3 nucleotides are TGTGCCGGTGCCTGGGGCAGCAATCAGCCCCAGCATTTT. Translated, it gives CAGAWGSNQPQHF.